The present T cell receptor beta chain was sequenced within a study of blood T cell repertoires in COVID-19. Method: immunoSEQ multiplex PCR; TCRdb's copy keeps in-frame clones and lacks some. The sample yields about 400,000 clones, roughly 89% seen once. The V gene's germline CDR1 is SGHDT and CDR2 YYEEEE. Trimming removed 0 bases from V and 7 bases from J; junction bases left unmatched: 6. The CDR3 length is 14 residues. Sequenced input: PBMCs or T cells enriched from blood (not recorded which). V is TRBV5-6 and J is TRBJ1-1, with TRBD1 matching over 7 bases. The receptor comes from a woman aged 25-40 years who had recovered from COVID-19. The CDR3 loop reads CASSLGTGQIEAFF. The CDR3 bases are TGTGCCAGCAGCTTGGGGACAGGACAAATTGAAGCTTTCTTT.